These 10 T cell receptor beta chains were sequenced from one sample in a study of T cells in Graves' hyperthyroidism and ophthalmopathy. Using RNA transcripts as the source, TCR beta CDR3 regions were amplified. The TCR CDR3 first-round RT-PCR relied on the HTBI primer set. TCRdb re-analysed the multiplex PCR reads in MiXCR, keeping a single row per CDR3 protein. The sample gives about 640,000 distinct CDR3 sequences, around 20% of which show up once; about 34% is in the top ten. Sequences were obtained from blood. These receptors originate from a man aged 30-40 years with Graves' ophthalmopathy.

This clonotype was found many times. The CDR3, as DNA: TGTGCCAGCAGCTCCAAAAATGACAGTCGGTATGGCTACACCTTC. Its protein is CASSSKNDSRYGYTF. The chain joins TRBV7-8 to TRBJ1-2; weak D call: TRBD1 (5 bases). The germline CDR1 and CDR2 sequences are SGHVS and FQNEAQ. V lost 4 bases and J 5 bases, leaving 17 bases between the germline ends. CDR3 length equals 15 residues.

This clonotype showed up just a few times. The V call is TRBV19, the J call TRBJ2-1; 7 bases align to TRBD2. With V trimmed by 3 bases and J by 4 bases, 15 bases remained unmatched. This CDR3 spans 18 amino acids. Germline V gives CDR1 LNHDA, CDR2 SQIVND (reference sequence). The CDR3 sequence is CASSMKGGRGYGYNEQFF. DNA of the CDR3: TGTGCCAGTAGTATGAAGGGCGGGAGAGGTTATGGTTACAATGAGCAGTTCTTC.

This clonotype was observed at least ten times. The chain joins TRBV5-1 to TRBJ2-1; TRBD1 agrees at 7 bases. Per germline, CDR1 SGHRS and CDR2 YFSETQ. J was trimmed by 4 bases and V by 4 bases; bases with no gene match: 5. The CDR3 loop spans 14 amino acids. In DNA, the CDR3 is TGCGCCAGCAGCCGAAGACAGGGTTACAATGAGCAGTTCTTC. The encoded protein is CASSRRQGYNEQFF. The full variable domain, rest sourced from reference TRBV5-1 and TRBJ2-1, is KAGVTQTPRYLIKTRGQQVTLSCSPISGHRSVSWYQQTPGQGLQFLFEYFSETQRNKGNFPGRFSGRQFSNSRSEMNVSTLELGDSALYLCASSRRQGYNEQFFGPGTRLTVL.

The V gene is TRBV3-1, the J gene TRBJ2-3; no clear D. Germline V CDR1 and CDR2: LGHDT, YNNKEL (reference sequence). Trimming took off 8 bases at V and 3 bases at J, with 6 bases between the two ends. This CDR3 has 11 residues. The CDR3 is CASQTTDTQYF. The CDR3 nucleotides are TGTGCCAGCCAAACAACAGATACGCAGTATTTT.

This chain connects TRBV28 to TRBJ1-1; D unresolved. V gave up 3 bases and J gave up 2 bases, with 16 bases separating them. This CDR3 is built from 16 residues. Germline-derived CDR1 and CDR2 are MDHEN and SYDVKM. CDR3 in amino acids: CASSLLDLRLNTEAFF. For the CDR3, the DNA is TGTGCCAGCAGTTTGCTGGACCTGAGGCTTAACACTGAAGCTTTCTTT.

The chain carries TRBV28 and TRBJ2-7, with TRBD2 matching over 9 bases. Germline CDR1 and CDR2: MDHEN and SYDVKM. The ends lost 6 bases at V and 2 bases at J; junction bases unmatched: 5. The CDR3 is made up of 14 amino acids. The CDR3 region is CASSVSGSPYEQYF. CDR3 sequence (DNA): TGTGCCAGCAGCGTTAGCGGGAGCCCCTACGAGCAGTACTTC. Full variable domain (rest looked up from reference TRBV28 and TRBJ2-7): DVKVTQSSRYLVKRTGEKVFLECVQDMDHENMFWYRQDPGLGLRLIYFSYDVKMKEKGDIPEGYSVSREKKERFSLILESASTNQTSMYLCASSVSGSPYEQYFGPGTRLTVT.

A note on this clonotype: An end of the junction does not agree with germline; a read error may underlie this. This rearrangement joins TRBV11-2 to TRBJ2-7; 13 bases are a match to TRBD2. This CDR3 is built from 20 residues. Germline V gene sequence: CDR1 SGHAT, CDR2 FQNNGV. The CDR3 DNA sequence: TGCGCCAGCAGCCCAGAGCGTCAGGGACTAGCGGGACCAGGGAGGTACGAGCAGTACTTC. This encodes CASSPERQGLAGPGRYEQYF.

The gene calls are TRBV12-5 and TRBJ1-1; the D is unclear. The V gene lost 3 bases and the J gene lost 1 base, with 3 bases spanning the gap. The CDR3 spans 12 residues. From germline, CDR1 is LGHNT and CDR2 FRNRAP. The CDR3 protein is CASGFENTEAFF. CDR3 sequence (DNA): TGTGCTAGTGGTTTTGAGAACACTGAAGCTTTCTTT.

The V and J genes are TRBV5-1 and TRBJ1-1; D possibly corresponds to TRBD1 (6 bases). Germline assignment: CDR1 SGHRS and CDR2 YFSETQ. The CDR3 has 15 residues. Trimming pared 4 bases from V and 4 bases from J, leaving 17 bases between. The CDR3 sequence: CASSPVGAAATEAFF. The CDR3 region has the DNA TGCGCCAGCAGCCCGGTGGGGGCTGCGGCCACTGAAGCTTTCTTT. Filled out from reference TRBV5-1 and TRBJ1-1, the complete variable domain reads KAGVTQTPRYLIKTRGQQVTLSCSPISGHRSVSWYQQTPGQGLQFLFEYFSETQRNKGNFPGRFSGRQFSNSRSEMNVSTLELGDSALYLCASSPVGAAATEAFFGQGTRLTVV.

This chain links TRBV5-4 with TRBJ2-5; 7 bases line up with TRBD2. Germline V CDR1 and CDR2: SGHNT, YYREEE (reference sequence). V was clipped by 4 bases and J by 1 base; unmatched bases: 7. This CDR3 spans 15 amino acids. The CDR3 loop reads CASSLGLGSQETQYF. The CDR3 DNA follows: TGTGCCAGCAGCCTAGGACTAGGAAGCCAAGAGACCCAGTACTTC.